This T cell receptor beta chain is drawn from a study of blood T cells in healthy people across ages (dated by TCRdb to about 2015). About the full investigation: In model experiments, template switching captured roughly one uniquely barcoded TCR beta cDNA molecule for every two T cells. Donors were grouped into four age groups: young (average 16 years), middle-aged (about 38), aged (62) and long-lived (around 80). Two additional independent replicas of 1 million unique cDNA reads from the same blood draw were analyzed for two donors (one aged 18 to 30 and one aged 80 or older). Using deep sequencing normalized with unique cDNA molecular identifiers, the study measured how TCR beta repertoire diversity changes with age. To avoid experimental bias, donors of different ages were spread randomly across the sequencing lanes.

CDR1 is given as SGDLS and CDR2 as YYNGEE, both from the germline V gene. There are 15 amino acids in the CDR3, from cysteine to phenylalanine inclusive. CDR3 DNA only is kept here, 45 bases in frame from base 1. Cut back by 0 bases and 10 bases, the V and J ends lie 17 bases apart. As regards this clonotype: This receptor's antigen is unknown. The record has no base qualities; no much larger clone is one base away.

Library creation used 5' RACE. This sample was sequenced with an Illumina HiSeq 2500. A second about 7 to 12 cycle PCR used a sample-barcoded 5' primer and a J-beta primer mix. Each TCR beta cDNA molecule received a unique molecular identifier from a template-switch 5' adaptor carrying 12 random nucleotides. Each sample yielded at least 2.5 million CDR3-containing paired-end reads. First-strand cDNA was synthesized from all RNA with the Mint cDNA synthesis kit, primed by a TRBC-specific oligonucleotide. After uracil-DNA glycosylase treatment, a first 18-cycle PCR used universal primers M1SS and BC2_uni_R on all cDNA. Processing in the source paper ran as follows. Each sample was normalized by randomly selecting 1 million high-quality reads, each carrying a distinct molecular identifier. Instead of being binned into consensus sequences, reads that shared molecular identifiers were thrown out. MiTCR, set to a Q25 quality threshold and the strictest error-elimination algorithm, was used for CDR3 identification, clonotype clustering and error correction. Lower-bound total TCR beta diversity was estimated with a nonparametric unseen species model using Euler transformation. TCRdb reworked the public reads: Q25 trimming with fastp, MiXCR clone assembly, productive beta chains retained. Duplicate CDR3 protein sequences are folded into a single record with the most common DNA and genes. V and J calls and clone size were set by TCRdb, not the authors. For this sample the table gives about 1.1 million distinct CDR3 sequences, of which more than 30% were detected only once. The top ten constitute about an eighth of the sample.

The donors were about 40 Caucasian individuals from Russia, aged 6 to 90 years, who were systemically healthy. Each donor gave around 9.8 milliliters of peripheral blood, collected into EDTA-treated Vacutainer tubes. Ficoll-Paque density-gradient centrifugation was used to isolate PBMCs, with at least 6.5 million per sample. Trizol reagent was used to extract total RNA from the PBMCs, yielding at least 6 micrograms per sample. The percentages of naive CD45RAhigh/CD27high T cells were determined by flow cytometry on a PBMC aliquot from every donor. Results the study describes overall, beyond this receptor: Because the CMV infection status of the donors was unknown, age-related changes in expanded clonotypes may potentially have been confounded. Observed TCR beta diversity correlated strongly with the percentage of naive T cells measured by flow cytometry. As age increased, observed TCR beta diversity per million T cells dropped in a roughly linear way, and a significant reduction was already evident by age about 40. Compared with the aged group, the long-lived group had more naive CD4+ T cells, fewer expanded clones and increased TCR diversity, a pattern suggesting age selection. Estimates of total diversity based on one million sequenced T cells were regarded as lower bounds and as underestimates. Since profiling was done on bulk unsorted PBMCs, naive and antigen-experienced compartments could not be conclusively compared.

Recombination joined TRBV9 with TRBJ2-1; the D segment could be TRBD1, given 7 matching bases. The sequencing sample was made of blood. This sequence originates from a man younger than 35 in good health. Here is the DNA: TGTGCCAGCAGCGTAGAAGGAGGGGGCTCGGAAGAGCAGTTCTTC. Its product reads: CASSVEGGGSEEQFF. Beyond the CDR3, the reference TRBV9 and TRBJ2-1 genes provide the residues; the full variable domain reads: DSGVTQTPKHLITATGQRVTLRCSPRSGDLSVYWYQQSLDQGLQFLIQYYNGEERAKGNILERFSAQQFPDLHSELNLSSLELGDSALYFCASSVEGGGSEEQFFGPGTRLTVL.